The 20 T cell receptor beta chains presented below share a single source sample, sequenced in a study of tumor-infiltrating lymphocytes in primary liver carcinoma. Co-extraction of both nucleic acids (RNA and DNA) used about 18-31 mg of unsorted bulk tissue. Priming with a constant-region primer yielded TCR beta cDNA from about 480 ng total RNA. TCR beta libraries came from three nested multiplex PCR rounds using slightly modified ARM-PCR. TRBV1-TRBV30 forward primers and a C-beta reverse primer were used in the first two PCR rounds, which each ran for 10 cycles. TCRdb analysed the multiplex PCR reads with MiXCR anew, one entry per CDR3 protein. The profile shows 95,000 to 100,000 distinct CDR3 sequences, 55% to 80% of them singletons. Input material: liver tumor tissue from sampling region 2. The sample's subset: tumor region T2, inferior pole. These receptors all come from an older woman with primary liver carcinoma and hepatitis B virus infection.

The chain joins TRBV5-1 to TRBJ2-5, with 7 bases aligning to TRBD2. This CDR3 comprises 16 residues. The V gene's germline CDR1 is SGHRS and CDR2 YFSETQ. V lost 3 bases to trimming and J lost 4 bases; unmatched junction nucleotides: 12. The CDR3: CASSWEGRVALETQYF. As DNA, the CDR3 is TGCGCCAGCAGCTGGGAGGGGAGAGTGGCACTAGAGACCCAGTACTTC.

The gene calls are TRBV5-1 and TRBJ2-1; 7 bases align to TRBD1. Germline V gene sequence: CDR1 SGHRS, CDR2 YFSETQ. CDR3 length equals 17 residues. V shed 4 bases and J 3 bases; nucleotides not matched to a gene: 13. The DNA of the CDR3 is TGCGCCAGCAGCGAGAAATTACTCCGGGACAGCTACAATGAGCAGTTCTTC. Its protein product is CASSEKLLRDSYNEQFF.

This clonotype appeared once. The rearrangement joins TRBV18 to TRBJ1-2; 8 bases are a match to TRBD1. The germline V gene has CDR1 KGHSH and CDR2 LQKENI. This CDR3 has 14 amino acids. V trimming: 3 bases; J trimming: 5 bases; junction bases outside the gene matches: 5. The CDR3 sequence: CASSPDRESYGYTF. In DNA, the CDR3 is TGTGCCAGCTCACCGGACAGGGAGTCATATGGCTACACCTTC.

This clonotype occurred many times. V is TRBV6-5 and J is TRBJ1-1; 9 positions match TRBD1. Trimming at V came to 4 bases and at J to 6 bases, leaving 6 bases not matched to a gene. The CDR3 has 14 amino acids. Looked up from germline, CDR1 is MNHEY and CDR2 is SVGAGI. For the CDR3, the DNA is TGTGCCAGCAGTTCCACAGGGGGCTTTGCTGAAGCTTTCTTT. Translated: CASSSTGGFAEAFF.

The table lists this clonotype with a count of one. Mismatch with germline at one junction end may stem from a read error. V is TRBV5-6 and J is TRBJ2-1, with D uncertain. The germline V gene has CDR1 SGHDT and CDR2 YYEEEE. The CDR3 totals 13 residues. This CDR3 reads CTSSPAQYNEQFF. CDR3 bases: TGTACCAGCAGCCCAGCACAGTACAATGAGCAATTCTTC. Drawing the rest from reference TRBV5-6 and TRBJ2-1, the complete variable domain is DAGVTQSPTHLIKTRGQQVTLRCSPKSGHDTVSWYQQALGQGPQFIFQYYEEEERQRGNFPDRFSGHQFPNYSSELNVNALLLGDSALYLCTSSPAQYNEQFFGPGTRLTVL.

The chain carries TRBV30 and TRBJ2-1, with a possible D match to TRBD2 (5 bases). This CDR3 contains 13 residues. The germline V and J ends were trimmed by 0 bases and 6 bases, with 9 bases remaining between them. Germline V gives CDR1 GTSNPN, CDR2 SVGIG (reference sequence). The CDR3 protein is CAWSVGSRNEQFF. DNA of the CDR3: TGTGCCTGGAGTGTAGGGAGCCGCAATGAGCAGTTCTTC.

This chain uses TRBV11-2 with TRBJ2-1, with D perhaps TRBD2 (5 bases). CDR3 length: 12 residues. The germline V and J ends were trimmed by 9 bases and 11 bases, with 17 bases remaining between them. In germline, CDR1 is SGHAT, CDR2 FQNNGV. The DNA of the CDR3 is TGTGCCAGTAGCGAACTAGTGAATAAGCAGTTCTTC. The encoded protein is CASSELVNKQFF.

In regard to this clonotype: A much larger clone sits a single nucleotide away, making a read error possible. CDR3 loop: CANSLQGTQYNEQFF. CDR3 bases: TGTGCCAACAGCTTACAGGGGACACAGTACAATGAGCAGTTCTTC. The chain links TRBV7-9 to TRBJ2-1; 7 bases line up with TRBD1. The V gene's germline CDR1 is SEHNR and CDR2 FQNEAQ (reference sequence). The length of the CDR3 is 15 residues.

Worth noting for this clonotype: Its ends do not fully match the called genes, so a read error is possible. The chain carries TRBV7-9 and TRBJ2-5, with D perhaps matching TRBD1 or TRBD2 (5 bases each). Germline CDR1 SEHNR, CDR2 FQNEAQ (reference sequence). This CDR3 comprises 15 residues. The CDR3 protein is CASSLKRGRGETQSF. The DNA for the CDR3 is TGTGCCAGCAGCTTAAAACGGGGCCGGGGAGAGACCCAGTCCTTC.

This clonotype was seen more than once but under ten times. A much larger clone lies a single base off, so this may be a read error. The CDR3 loop is CSARSTGNTETQYF. The CDR3 coding sequence is TGCAGTGCTAGGAGTACAGGGAACACTGAGACCCAGTACTTC. The rearrangement uses TRBV20-1 and TRBJ2-5; TRBD1 is a possible D gene (6 bases). The ends were cut back, 3 bases at V and 5 bases at J, with 16 bases in the middle. Germline V gene lookup returns CDR1 DFQATT and CDR2 SNEGSKA (reference sequence). The CDR3 extends over 14 amino acids.

The chain is built from TRBV2 and TRBJ1-5; no clear D gene. Germline CDR1 reads SNHLY; CDR2 reads FYNNEI. The CDR3 length is 12 residues. Trimming stripped 2 bases from V and 6 bases from J, with 5 bases between. This CDR3 reads CASSEKVQPQHF. For the CDR3, the DNA is TGTGCCAGCAGTGAAAAAGTTCAGCCCCAGCATTTT. Complete variable domain (other parts from reference TRBV2 and TRBJ1-5): EPEVTQTPSHQVTQMGQEVILRCVPISNHLYFYWYRQILGQKVEFLVSFYNNEISEKSEIFDDQFSVERPDGSNFTLKIRSTKLEDSAMYFCASSEKVQPQHFGDGTRLSIL.

At least ten counts were recorded for this clonotype. V gene TRBV14 combines with J gene TRBJ2-1; tentatively, D is TRBD2 (6 bases). V dropped 5 bases and J dropped 7 bases, with 18 bases sitting between them. This CDR3 is built from 15 residues. Germline V CDR1 and CDR2: SGHDN, FVKESK. CDR3 protein: CASSVGGDPGNEQFF. Here the CDR3 DNA reads TGTGCCAGCAGCGTCGGAGGGGACCCAGGGAATGAGCAGTTCTTC. The full variable domain, its missing parts supplied by reference TRBV14 and TRBJ2-1, is EAGVTQFPSHSVIEKGQTVTLRCDPISGHDNLYWYRRVMGKEIKFLLHFVKESKQDESGMPNNRFLAERTGGTYSTLKVQPAELEDSGVYFCASSVGGDPGNEQFFGPGTRLTVL.

This clonotype is medium-sized within its sample. The chain employs TRBV29-1 and TRBJ2-3, with 10 bases aligning to TRBD2. Per the germline V gene, CDR1 is SQVTM and CDR2 is ANQGSEA. The CDR3 loop spans 14 amino acids. Trimming took 5 bases from V and 2 from J; bases not matched to a gene: 4. CDR3 DNA sequence: TGCAGCGTTACCGGGACTAGCGACACAGATACGCAGTATTTT. The encoded protein is CSVTGTSDTDTQYF.

Worth noting for this clonotype: This may come from a read error, since a much larger clone is one base off. V gene TRBV5-5 combines with J gene TRBJ1-2; TRBD1 is a possible D gene (5 bases). The germline CDR1 and CDR2 sequences are SGHKS and YYEKEE (reference sequence). The CDR3 length is 15 residues. CDR3 protein: CASSLLDTANYRYTF. The CDR3 coding sequence is TGTGCCAGCAGCCTACTGGACACAGCTAACTATCGCTACACCTTC.

The rearrangement links TRBV20-1 to TRBJ1-1; 7 bases map to TRBD1. V was clipped by 0 bases and J by 5 bases; unmatched bases: 9. The CDR3 has 15 residues. Per the germline V gene, CDR1 is DFQATT and CDR2 is SNEGSKA (reference sequence). The CDR3 sequence is CSARDQGVNWTEAFF. As DNA, the CDR3 is TGCAGTGCTAGAGATCAGGGGGTTAATTGGACTGAAGCTTTCTTT.

The CDR3 is CASTFRHGRNYQEYF. Written as DNA, the CDR3 is TGTGCCAGCACCTTTCGACATGGGCGAAACTACCAGGAGTACTTC. The rearrangement joins TRBV6-2 or TRBV6-3 to TRBJ2-7; unclear D gene. CDR3 length: 15 residues. V was shortened by 7 bases and J by 11 bases, with 27 bases between the two germline ends. Germline CDR1 MNHEY, CDR2 SVGEGT.

Of note for this clonotype: This may stem from a read error, because a much larger clone lies one nucleotide away. This CDR3 reads CASGLAGQNEKLFF. The CDR3 DNA follows: TGTGCCAGCGGCTTAGCGGGGCAGAATGAAAAACTGTTTTTT. V is TRBV7-9 and J is TRBJ1-4; weak D call: TRBD1 (5 bases). Germline V gives CDR1 SEHNR, CDR2 FQNEAQ (reference sequence). CDR3 length: 14 amino acids.

V is TRBV11-2 and J is TRBJ2-1; 8 bases agree with TRBD2. Germline CDR1 reads SGHAT; CDR2 reads FQNNGV. The CDR3 extends over 15 amino acids. With 3 bases clipped from V and 8 bases from J, the junction kept 9 bases outside the gene matches. The CDR3 spells CASSFQAGVGYEQFF. For the CDR3, the DNA is TGTGCCAGCAGCTTTCAAGCGGGAGTGGGGTATGAGCAGTTCTTC.

The chain has TRBV29-1 and TRBJ1-2; D unresolved. Germline lookup yields CDR1 SQVTM and CDR2 ANQGSEA. CDR3 length: 13 amino acids. V lost 5 bases, J lost 4 bases, and 14 bases lay in between. CDR3 residues: CSVPGPTIYGYTF. The CDR3 region has the DNA TGCAGCGTTCCAGGACCGACGATCTATGGCTACACCTTC.

With regard to this clonotype: Its ends do not fully match the called genes, so a read error is possible. The chain has TRBV11-2 and TRBJ2-7, with 8 bases identical to TRBD2. This CDR3 is built from 16 residues. Per germline, CDR1 SGHAT and CDR2 FQNNGV. The CDR3 here is CVSTTHVREARGEQYF. CDR3 in DNA: TGTGTCAGCACGACTCATGTGCGGGAGGCGAGGGGGGAGCAGTACTTC.